This T cell receptor beta chain was obtained from a study of cytomegalovirus exposure and HLA in healthy donors. 13 Jbeta primers and 60 Vbeta primers were used for the PCR. Here immunoSEQ multiplex PCR was the method, and the copy in TCRdb shows in-frame clones only, minus some. Of 150,000 to 200,000 clones listed, 65% to 85% are singletons. Trimming left V 4 bases short and J 1 base short, with 13 bases between. This CDR3 has 15 residues. Per germline, CDR1 SGHAT and CDR2 FQDESV (reference sequence). This clone was picked up a small number of times. J is TRBJ1-1 and V is TRBV11-1; tentative D call: TRBD1 (5 bases). The sequencing input was PBMCs. The clonotype comes from a man younger than 35 in good health and CMV-seronegative. This CDR3 reads CASSWGVVGNTEAFF. CDR3 sequence (DNA): TGTGCCAGCAGCTGGGGGGTAGTTGGGAACACTGAAGCTTTCTTT.